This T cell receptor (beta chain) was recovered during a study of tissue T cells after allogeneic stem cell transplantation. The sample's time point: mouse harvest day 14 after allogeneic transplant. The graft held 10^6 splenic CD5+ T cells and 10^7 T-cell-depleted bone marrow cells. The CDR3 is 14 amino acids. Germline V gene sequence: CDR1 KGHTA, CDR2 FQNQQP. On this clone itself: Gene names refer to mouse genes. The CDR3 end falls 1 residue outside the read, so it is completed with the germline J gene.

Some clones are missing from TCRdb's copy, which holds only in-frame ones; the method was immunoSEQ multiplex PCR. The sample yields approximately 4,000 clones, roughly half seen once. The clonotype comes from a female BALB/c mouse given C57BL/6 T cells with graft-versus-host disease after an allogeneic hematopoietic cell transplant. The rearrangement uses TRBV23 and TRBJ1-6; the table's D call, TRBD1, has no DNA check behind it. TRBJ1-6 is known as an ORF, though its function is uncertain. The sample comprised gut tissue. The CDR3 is CSSSRQGDNSPLYF. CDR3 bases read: TGCTCCAGCAGTAGACAGGGAGATAATTCGCCCCTCTAC.